This entry lists 8 T cell receptor beta chains sequenced from one sample in a study of T cells after yellow fever vaccination. TCRdb called the 5' RACE reads again in MiXCR, with one record for every CDR3 protein. The sample comprises over 300,000 distinct CDR3 sequences, around 4% of which are singletons, and 20% to 25% rests with the top ten. Sequenced material: PBMCs, taken on the day of the yellow fever booster vaccination. The source of these receptors is a man younger than 30 who received the YFV17D yellow fever vaccine.

This clonotype was seen only a few times. In DNA form, the CDR3 reads TGTGCCAGCAGTTACGATCAGGGAAACGAGCAGTACTTC. It is translated as CASSYDQGNEQYF. This chain connects TRBV6-5 to TRBJ2-7, with D possibly TRBD1 on 5 matching bases. Trimming shortened V by 2 bases and J by 5 bases, and 10 bases separated the two germline ends. The CDR3 runs 13 residues. The V gene's germline CDR1 is MNHEY and CDR2 SVGAGI.

This clonotype was recorded many times. J is TRBJ2-5 and V is TRBV6-5, with D possibly matching TRBD2 (6 bases). Trimming shortened V by 5 bases and J by 2 bases, and 12 bases separated the two germline ends. CDR3 length equals 14 residues. Per the germline V gene, CDR1 is MNHEY and CDR2 is SVGAGI. The CDR3 DNA reads as TGTGCCAGCAGTAAATTTGGGGGGCAAGAGACCCAGTACTTC. Translation gives CASSKFGGQETQYF.

The V gene is TRBV6-5, the J gene TRBJ2-5, with a weak D call TRBD1 (6 bases). Germline CDR1 MNHEY, CDR2 SVGAGI. V lost 4 bases to trimming and J lost 5 bases, with 14 bases between them. The CDR3 runs 14 residues. The CDR3, as DNA: TGTGCCAGCAGTTCGGGACACGAAGGGGAGACCCAGTACTTC. It specifies CASSSGHEGETQYF.

The chain links TRBV7-9 to TRBJ1-4; possibly TRBD1 for D (6 bases). Germline V lookup: CDR1 SEHNR, CDR2 FQNEAQ (reference sequence). V dropped 5 bases and J dropped 0 bases, with 10 bases sitting between them. The CDR3 contains 15 residues. The DNA of the CDR3 is TGTGCCAGCAGCATCGGGACACCAACTAATGAAAAACTGTTTTTT. It codes for CASSIGTPTNEKLFF. Variable domain in full (rest from reference TRBV7-9 and TRBJ1-4): DTGVSQNPRHKITKRGQNVTFRCDPISEHNRLYWYRQTLGQGPEFLTYFQNEAQLEKSRLLSDRFSAERPKGSFSTLEIQRTEQGDSAMYLCASSIGTPTNEKLFFGSGTQLSVL.

The rearrangement joins TRBV20-1 to TRBJ2-3, with 7 bases lining up with TRBD2. The CDR3 has 14 amino acids. CDR1 DFQATT and CDR2 SNEGSKA come from the germline V gene (reference sequence). V lost 4 bases to trimming and J lost 5 bases; unmatched junction nucleotides: 9. The CDR3 here is CSATSPGLLDTQYF. CDR3 sequence (DNA): TGCAGTGCTACCAGCCCGGGACTACTAGATACGCAGTATTTT.

This clonotype has only a few counts. This chain links TRBV4-1 with TRBJ1-5; D not certain. Trimming shortened V by 0 bases and J by 0 bases, and 9 bases separated the two germline ends. The V gene's germline CDR1 is MGHRA and CDR2 YSYEKL. The CDR3 totals 16 residues. For the CDR3, the DNA is TGCGCCAGCAGCCAAGAGCCATTCGATAGCAATCAGCCCCAGCATTTT. This sequence encodes CASSQEPFDSNQPQHF.

This clonotype was counted between two and nine times. This chain connects TRBV24-1 to TRBJ2-5; possibly TRBD2 for D (5 bases). The germline V gene encodes CDR1 KGHDR and CDR2 SFDVKD. Trimming cost V 8 bases and J 2 bases, with 20 bases left between them. The CDR3 contains 16 residues. This CDR3 reads CATTNAPWRAQETQYF. The DNA of the CDR3 is TGTGCCACCACGAATGCACCTTGGCGGGCGCAAGAGACCCAGTACTTC.

This clonotype showed up many times. The gene calls are TRBV19 and TRBJ2-7; no clear D gene. Germline V gives CDR1 LNHDA, CDR2 SQIVND (reference sequence). This CDR3 has 13 amino acids. Trimming removed 10 bases from V and 3 bases from J, with 16 bases in between. CDR3 in DNA: TGTGCCACCCAAGACACCAACGGCTACGAGCAGTACTTC. It encodes CATQDTNGYEQYF. Looking up the rest from reference TRBV19 and TRBJ2-7 gives the full variable domain: DGGITQSPKYLFRKEGQNVTLSCEQNLNHDAMYWYRQDPGQGLRLIYYSQIVNDFQKGDIAEGYSVSREKKESFPLTVTSAQKNPTAFYLCATQDTNGYEQYFGPGTRLTVT.